These T cell receptor beta chains were read from a single sample in a study of blood T cell repertoires in COVID-19. Clones were sequenced by immunoSEQ multiplex PCR, and TCRdb holds only the in-frame ones, with some missing. The table records 150,000 to 200,000 clones, roughly 79% of them present only once. The sequenced material came from peripheral blood. The receptors stem from a woman of 80 years or more with COVID-19, enrolled during active disease. Each CDR3 is given with its conserved first and last residue. The order of the fields is J gene, clone size, D gene, V gene, CDR3 DNA, CDR3 protein. The D gene is left open where the match is weak. Size tells how often a clone was seen (once, few, many) or the class of an expanded clone, and some rows leave it out.

j_call: TRBJ1-1; clone_size: .; d_call: .; v_call: TRBV30; cdr3_nt: TGTGCCTGGAGGGGAGACATGGACGGGAACACTGAAGCTTTCTTT; cdr3_aa: CAWRGDMDGNTEAFF
j_call: TRBJ2-1; clone_size: .; d_call: .; v_call: TRBV11-3; cdr3_nt: TGTGCCAGCAGCTTAGGGGCGGGGTTTGCGGGCAATGAGCAGTTCTTC; cdr3_aa: CASSLGAGFAGNEQFF
j_call: TRBJ1-6; clone_size: .; d_call: .; v_call: TRBV6-5; cdr3_nt: TGTGCCAGCACCCGGGGAGGATCACCCCTCCACTTT; cdr3_aa: CASTRGGSPLHF
j_call: TRBJ1-4; clone_size: .; d_call: .; v_call: TRBV27; cdr3_nt: TGTGCCAGCAGTTTATTTAGGGGTGAAAAACTGTTTTTT; cdr3_aa: CASSLFRGEKLFF
j_call: TRBJ2-5; clone_size: .; d_call: .; v_call: TRBV12-3/TRBV12-4; cdr3_nt: TGTGCCAGCAGTAGGCTAGTTAAAGAGACCCAGTACTTC; cdr3_aa: CASSRLVKETQYF
j_call: TRBJ2-2; clone_size: .; d_call: TRBD2; v_call: TRBV6-2/TRBV6-3; cdr3_nt: TGTGCCAGCAGCCCTGCCAAGCGGGGGGCCCGACTGAACACCGGGGAGCTGTTTTTT; cdr3_aa: CASSPAKRGARLNTGELFF
j_call: TRBJ1-6; clone_size: few; d_call: TRBD1; v_call: TRBV27; cdr3_nt: TGTGCCAGCAAACTCCGGACAGGAGGATCAAATTCACCCCTCCACTTT; cdr3_aa: CASKLRTGGSNSPLHF
j_call: TRBJ1-2; clone_size: .; d_call: .; v_call: TRBV2; cdr3_nt: TGTGCCAGAAGTCCCGTTGACTATGGCTACACCTTC; cdr3_aa: CARSPVDYGYTF
j_call: TRBJ1-5; clone_size: .; d_call: TRBD1; v_call: TRBV28; cdr3_nt: TGTGCCAGCAGTTTTGGAGGGGGCACCTCCCAGGGAGGCAATCAGCCCCAGCATTTT; cdr3_aa: CASSFGGGTSQGGNQPQHF
j_call: TRBJ2-7; clone_size: few; d_call: .; v_call: TRBV11-2; cdr3_nt: TGTGCCAGCAGCTTAGATGGCGGATTTACCTACGAGCAGTACTTC; cdr3_aa: CASSLDGGFTYEQYF
j_call: TRBJ2-7; clone_size: .; d_call: TRBD2; v_call: TRBV5-1; cdr3_nt: TGCGCCAGCAGCTTGACAGCGGGAGACTACGAGCAGTACTTC; cdr3_aa: CASSLTAGDYEQYF
j_call: TRBJ2-5; clone_size: .; d_call: TRBD2; v_call: TRBV7-7; cdr3_nt: TGTGCCAGCAGCTTAGAAAGGTCGGGGGGGGAGACCCAGTACTTC; cdr3_aa: CASSLERSGGETQYF
j_call: TRBJ1-2; clone_size: once; d_call: TRBD1; v_call: TRBV6-5; cdr3_nt: TGTGCCACCCGGACAGGGGTTAAAGGCTACACCTTC; cdr3_aa: CATRTGVKGYTF
j_call: TRBJ1-1; clone_size: .; d_call: .; v_call: TRBV13; cdr3_nt: TGTGCCAGCAGCCTAAACAGGGACACTGAAGCTTTCTTT; cdr3_aa: CASSLNRDTEAFF
j_call: TRBJ2-2; clone_size: .; d_call: .; v_call: TRBV6-1; cdr3_nt: TGTGCCAGCAGTGAATTCCGAGCGATTAACACCGGGGAGCTGTTTTTT; cdr3_aa: CASSEFRAINTGELFF
j_call: TRBJ1-5; clone_size: .; d_call: .; v_call: TRBV27; cdr3_nt: TGTGCCAGCAGTTTATTGCAGGGTTTCAATCAGCCCCAGCATTTT; cdr3_aa: CASSLLQGFNQPQHF
j_call: TRBJ2-4; clone_size: .; d_call: .; v_call: TRBV6-5; cdr3_nt: TGTGCCAGCCAAGGACAGATACCAAACATTCAGTACTTC; cdr3_aa: CASQGQIPNIQYF
j_call: TRBJ2-1; clone_size: .; d_call: TRBD2; v_call: TRBV5-4; cdr3_nt: TGTGCCAGCAGCCACACGACTAGCGGCTGGTACAATGAGCAGTTCTTC; cdr3_aa: CASSHTTSGWYNEQFF
j_call: TRBJ2-2; clone_size: .; d_call: TRBD2; v_call: TRBV12-5; cdr3_nt: TGTGCTAGTGGTTTGGGACTAGCGGGGGTTACCGGGGAGCTGTTTTTT; cdr3_aa: CASGLGLAGVTGELFF
j_call: TRBJ1-4; clone_size: .; d_call: .; v_call: TRBV4-1; cdr3_nt: TGCGCCAGCAGCCACCGGCCCCGGGAGGAAAAACTGTTTTTT; cdr3_aa: CASSHRPREEKLFF
j_call: TRBJ2-7; clone_size: few; d_call: TRBD2; v_call: TRBV7-2; cdr3_nt: TGTGCCAGCAGCTTAGGACTAGCGCTCCGCTACGAGCAGTACTTC; cdr3_aa: CASSLGLALRYEQYF
j_call: TRBJ2-3; clone_size: .; d_call: TRBD2; v_call: TRBV15; cdr3_nt: TGTGCCACCAGCGCGGGACTAGCGGGGGCCCGCCCCGCAGATACGCAGTATTTT; cdr3_aa: CATSAGLAGARPADTQYF
j_call: TRBJ2-7; clone_size: .; d_call: .; v_call: TRBV29-1; cdr3_nt: TGCAGCGCTCTGGGGGGTGGTTACGAGCAGTACTTC; cdr3_aa: CSALGGGYEQYF
j_call: TRBJ2-1; clone_size: .; d_call: TRBD2; v_call: TRBV5-6; cdr3_nt: TGTGCCAGCAGCCCAGAGGGGAGGGTCAATGAGCAGTTCTTC; cdr3_aa: CASSPEGRVNEQFF
j_call: TRBJ1-6; clone_size: .; d_call: TRBD1; v_call: TRBV4-2; cdr3_nt: TGTGCCAGCAGCCAAGGACAGGGAGGTAATTCACCCCTCCACTTT; cdr3_aa: CASSQGQGGNSPLHF
j_call: TRBJ1-2; clone_size: .; d_call: .; v_call: TRBV6-6; cdr3_nt: TGTGCCAGCAGTTACTCGGGAAAGGGTACAGGTGGCTACACCTTC; cdr3_aa: CASSYSGKGTGGYTF
j_call: TRBJ1-6; clone_size: once; d_call: TRBD1; v_call: TRBV10-3; cdr3_nt: TGTGCCGCCGGGACAGGGGAGTCACCCCTCCACTTT; cdr3_aa: CAAGTGESPLHF
j_call: TRBJ1-2; clone_size: .; d_call: .; v_call: TRBV5-6; cdr3_nt: TGTGCCAGCAGCCCCAATGTGGAGGGTGACTATGGCTACACCTTC; cdr3_aa: CASSPNVEGDYGYTF
j_call: TRBJ2-7; clone_size: few; d_call: TRBD1; v_call: TRBV27; cdr3_nt: TGTGCCAGCAGAGGGACAGGGAAAATCTACGAGCAGTACTTC; cdr3_aa: CASRGTGKIYEQYF
j_call: TRBJ2-7; clone_size: .; d_call: .; v_call: TRBV13; cdr3_nt: TGTGCCAGCAGCCCGCCCCAGGGGAAGACTTCCTACGAGCAGTACTTC; cdr3_aa: CASSPPQGKTSYEQYF
j_call: TRBJ2-2; clone_size: .; d_call: TRBD2; v_call: TRBV3-1/TRBV3-2; cdr3_nt: TGTGCCAGCAGCCAGGGACTAGCGGGAGCCCCGAGGACCGGGGAGCTGTTTTTT; cdr3_aa: CASSQGLAGAPRTGELFF
j_call: TRBJ1-2; clone_size: once; d_call: TRBD1; v_call: TRBV19; cdr3_nt: TGTGCCAGTAGAATATTGGGACAGGGGAGCGATGGCTACACCTTC; cdr3_aa: CASRILGQGSDGYTF
j_call: TRBJ1-1; clone_size: once; d_call: .; v_call: TRBV5-1; cdr3_nt: TGCGCCAGCAGCCGTATCACAGGGACCTACACTGAAGCTTTCTTT; cdr3_aa: CASSRITGTYTEAFF
j_call: TRBJ1-6; clone_size: .; d_call: .; v_call: TRBV7-2; cdr3_nt: TGTGCCAGCAGCTTAAGGGCAGGGGATTTTTCACCCCTCCACTTT; cdr3_aa: CASSLRAGDFSPLHF
j_call: TRBJ2-3; clone_size: .; d_call: .; v_call: TRBV2; cdr3_nt: TGTGCCAGCAGGGACTGGTCCACAGATACGCAGTATTTT; cdr3_aa: CASRDWSTDTQYF
j_call: TRBJ1-6; clone_size: .; d_call: .; v_call: TRBV5-6; cdr3_nt: TGTGCCAGCAGCTTGGGGGGACACGATTACATCAATAATTCACCCCTCCACTTT; cdr3_aa: CASSLGGHDYINNSPLHF
j_call: TRBJ1-1; clone_size: once; d_call: TRBD1; v_call: TRBV3-1/TRBV3-2; cdr3_nt: TGTGCCAGCAGCCAGCCCACAGGGGTGAAGGTCACTGAAGCTTTCTTT; cdr3_aa: CASSQPTGVKVTEAFF
j_call: TRBJ1-1; clone_size: .; d_call: TRBD1; v_call: TRBV5-4; cdr3_nt: TGTGCCAGCAGCTTGAGGGGACAGGGGAACGCTGAAGCTTTCTTT; cdr3_aa: CASSLRGQGNAEAFF
j_call: TRBJ1-3; clone_size: .; d_call: .; v_call: TRBV4-1; cdr3_nt: TGCGCCAGCAGCTTCTTACAGGGTTTTCTGGGTGGAAACACCATATATTTT; cdr3_aa: CASSFLQGFLGGNTIYF
j_call: TRBJ2-2; clone_size: .; d_call: TRBD2; v_call: TRBV5-1; cdr3_nt: TGCGCCAGCAGCTTCCCTGGTAGTGCGGGGGGGCCTATCGGGGAGCTGTTTTTT; cdr3_aa: CASSFPGSAGGPIGELFF
j_call: TRBJ2-3; clone_size: .; d_call: .; v_call: TRBV2; cdr3_nt: TGTGCCAGCAGTGCGAAGGGGCGGGACGCAGATACGCAGTATTTT; cdr3_aa: CASSAKGRDADTQYF
j_call: TRBJ1-1; clone_size: .; d_call: TRBD1; v_call: TRBV19; cdr3_nt: TGTGCCAGTAGTCCCCGGGACAGTGAAGCTTTCTTT; cdr3_aa: CASSPRDSEAFF
j_call: TRBJ1-6; clone_size: few; d_call: TRBD1; v_call: TRBV27; cdr3_nt: TGTGCCAGCAGCAACCAAATCCCGGGACAGGGGTTCCCCTATAATTCACCCCTCCACTTT; cdr3_aa: CASSNQIPGQGFPYNSPLHF
j_call: TRBJ1-6; clone_size: .; d_call: .; v_call: TRBV4-3; cdr3_nt: TGCGCCAGCAGCCAAGGCCAGGGTAATTCACCCCTCCACTTT; cdr3_aa: CASSQGQGNSPLHF